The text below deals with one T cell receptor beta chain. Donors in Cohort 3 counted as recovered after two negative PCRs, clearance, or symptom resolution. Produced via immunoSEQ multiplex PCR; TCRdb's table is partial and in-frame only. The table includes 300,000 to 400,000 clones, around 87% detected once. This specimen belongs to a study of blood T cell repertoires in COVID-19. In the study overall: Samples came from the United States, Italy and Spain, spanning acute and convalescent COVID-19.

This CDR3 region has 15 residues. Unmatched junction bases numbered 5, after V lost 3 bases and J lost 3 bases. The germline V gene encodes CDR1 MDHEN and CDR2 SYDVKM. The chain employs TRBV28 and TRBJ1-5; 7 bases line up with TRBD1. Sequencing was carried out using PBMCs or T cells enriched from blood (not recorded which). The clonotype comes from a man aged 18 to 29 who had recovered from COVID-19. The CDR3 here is CASSFRTGVNQPQHF. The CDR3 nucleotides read TGTGCCAGCAGTTTTAGAACAGGGGTCAATCAGCCCCAGCATTTT.